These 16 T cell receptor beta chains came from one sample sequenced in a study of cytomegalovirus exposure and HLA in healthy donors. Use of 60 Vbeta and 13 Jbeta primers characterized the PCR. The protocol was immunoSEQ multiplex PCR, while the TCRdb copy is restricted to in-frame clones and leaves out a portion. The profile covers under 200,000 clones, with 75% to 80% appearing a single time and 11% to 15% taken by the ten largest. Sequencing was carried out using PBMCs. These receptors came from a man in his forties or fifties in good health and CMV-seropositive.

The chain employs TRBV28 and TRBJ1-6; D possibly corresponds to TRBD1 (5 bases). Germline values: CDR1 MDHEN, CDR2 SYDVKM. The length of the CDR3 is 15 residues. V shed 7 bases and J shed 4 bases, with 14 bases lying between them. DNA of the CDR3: TGTGCCAGCACCACATTCCAGGGATATAATTCACCCCTCCACTTT. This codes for CASTTFQGYNSPLHF.

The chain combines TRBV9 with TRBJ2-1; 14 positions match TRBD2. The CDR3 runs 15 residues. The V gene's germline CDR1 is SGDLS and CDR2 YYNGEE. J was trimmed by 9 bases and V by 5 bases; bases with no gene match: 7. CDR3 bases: TGTGCCAGCAGGGCGACTAGCGGGGGGGCCGGTGAGCAGTTCTTC. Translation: CASRATSGGAGEQFF.

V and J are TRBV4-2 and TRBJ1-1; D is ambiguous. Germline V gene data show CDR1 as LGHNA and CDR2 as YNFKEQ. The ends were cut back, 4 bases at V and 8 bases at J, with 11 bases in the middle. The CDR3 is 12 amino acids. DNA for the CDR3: TGTGCCAGCAGCCTCAGTCATCTCGAAGCTTTCTTT. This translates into CASSLSHLEAFF.

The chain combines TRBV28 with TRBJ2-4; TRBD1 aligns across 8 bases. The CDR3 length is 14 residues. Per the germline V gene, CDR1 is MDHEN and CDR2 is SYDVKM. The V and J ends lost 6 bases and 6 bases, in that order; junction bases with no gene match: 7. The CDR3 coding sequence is TGTGCCAGCAGGGGACAGGTTTGGGGAAACATTCAGTACTTC. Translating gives CASRGQVWGNIQYF.

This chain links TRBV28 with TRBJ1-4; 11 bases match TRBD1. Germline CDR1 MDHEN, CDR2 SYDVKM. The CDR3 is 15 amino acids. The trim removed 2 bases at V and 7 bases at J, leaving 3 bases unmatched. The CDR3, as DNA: TGTGCCAGCAGTTTAGGGGGGACAGGGGGTGAAAAACTGTTTTTT. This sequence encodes CASSLGGTGGEKLFF.

CDR3 sequence: CATSGTGVVADTQYF. For the CDR3, the DNA is TGTGCCACCAGCGGGACAGGGGTAGTCGCAGATACGCAGTATTTT. This chain connects TRBV15 to TRBJ2-3; TRBD1 matches at 10 bases. Germline loops: CDR1 LNHNV, CDR2 YYDKDF (reference sequence). J gave up 4 bases and V 5 bases, and 6 bases lay outside the gene matches. The CDR3 is 15 amino acids.

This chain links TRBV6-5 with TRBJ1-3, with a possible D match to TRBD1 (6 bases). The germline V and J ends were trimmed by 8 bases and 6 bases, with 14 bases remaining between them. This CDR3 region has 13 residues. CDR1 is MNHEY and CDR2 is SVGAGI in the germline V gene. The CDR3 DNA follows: TGTGCCAGCGGGCAACAGGGTTCAAACACCATATATTTT. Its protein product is CASGQQGSNTIYF.

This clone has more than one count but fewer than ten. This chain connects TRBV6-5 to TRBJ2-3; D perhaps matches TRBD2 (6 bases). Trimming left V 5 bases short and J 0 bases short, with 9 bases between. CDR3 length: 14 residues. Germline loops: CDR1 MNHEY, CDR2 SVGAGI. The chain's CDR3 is CASSGGASTDTQYF. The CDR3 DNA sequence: TGTGCCAGCAGTGGAGGGGCTAGCACAGATACGCAGTATTTT.

The CDR3 loop is CASSLPPGQGLNTEAFF. CDR3 sequence (DNA): TGTGCCAGCAGCTTGCCACCGGGACAGGGCCTGAACACTGAAGCTTTCTTT. The chain has TRBV5-4 and TRBJ1-1; 9 bases are a match to TRBD1. Germline CDR1 reads SGHNT; CDR2 reads YYREEE (reference sequence). Trimming removed 1 base from V and 0 bases from J; junction bases left unmatched: 7. The length of the CDR3 is 17 residues.

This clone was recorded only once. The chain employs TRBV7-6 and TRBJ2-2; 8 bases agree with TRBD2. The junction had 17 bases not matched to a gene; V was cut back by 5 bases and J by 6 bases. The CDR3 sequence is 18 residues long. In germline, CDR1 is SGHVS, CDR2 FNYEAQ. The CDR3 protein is CASSPRGGTRGLPGELFF. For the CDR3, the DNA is TGTGCCAGCAGCCCTAGGGGGGGGACTAGAGGTTTGCCCGGGGAGCTGTTTTTT.

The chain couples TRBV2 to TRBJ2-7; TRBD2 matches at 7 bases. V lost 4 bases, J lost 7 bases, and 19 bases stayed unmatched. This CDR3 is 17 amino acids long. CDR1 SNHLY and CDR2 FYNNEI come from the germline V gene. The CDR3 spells CASSGLQRDLALWEQYV. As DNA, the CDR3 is TGTGCCAGCAGTGGTCTACAGCGGGACTTAGCCCTTTGGGAGCAGTACGTC.

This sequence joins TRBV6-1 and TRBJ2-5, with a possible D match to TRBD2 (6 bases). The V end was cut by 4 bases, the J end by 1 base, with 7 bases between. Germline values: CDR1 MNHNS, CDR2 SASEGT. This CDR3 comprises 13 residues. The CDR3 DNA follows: TGTGCCAGCAGTGCGGGACTCCAAGAGACCCAGTACTTC. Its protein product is CASSAGLQETQYF.

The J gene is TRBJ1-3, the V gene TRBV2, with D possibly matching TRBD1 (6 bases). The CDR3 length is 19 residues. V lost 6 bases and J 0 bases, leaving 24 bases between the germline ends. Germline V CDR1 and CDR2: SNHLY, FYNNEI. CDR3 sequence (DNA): TGTGCCAGCAGGAGGCGTCGGACAGAGACTAATAGCTCTGGAAACACCATATATTTT. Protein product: CASRRRRTETNSSGNTIYF.

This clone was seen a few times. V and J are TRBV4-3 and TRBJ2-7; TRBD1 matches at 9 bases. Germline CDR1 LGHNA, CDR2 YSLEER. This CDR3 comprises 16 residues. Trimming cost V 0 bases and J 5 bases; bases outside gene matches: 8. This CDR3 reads CASSQDIGTGFHEQYF. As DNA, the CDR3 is TGCGCCAGCAGCCAAGATATTGGGACAGGGTTCCACGAGCAGTACTTC.

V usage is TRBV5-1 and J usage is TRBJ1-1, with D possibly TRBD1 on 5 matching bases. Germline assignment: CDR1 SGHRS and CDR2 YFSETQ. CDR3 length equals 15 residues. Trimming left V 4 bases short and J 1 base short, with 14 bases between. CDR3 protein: CASSLWTTRNTEAFF. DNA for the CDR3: TGCGCCAGCAGCCTCTGGACAACGAGGAACACTGAAGCTTTCTTT.

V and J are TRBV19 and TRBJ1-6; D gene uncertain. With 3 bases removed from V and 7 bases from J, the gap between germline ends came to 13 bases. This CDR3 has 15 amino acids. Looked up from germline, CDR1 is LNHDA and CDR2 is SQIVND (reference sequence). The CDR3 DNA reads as TGTGCCAGTAGTATCGGGATCACGGGGAATTCACCCCTCCACTTT. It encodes CASSIGITGNSPLHF.